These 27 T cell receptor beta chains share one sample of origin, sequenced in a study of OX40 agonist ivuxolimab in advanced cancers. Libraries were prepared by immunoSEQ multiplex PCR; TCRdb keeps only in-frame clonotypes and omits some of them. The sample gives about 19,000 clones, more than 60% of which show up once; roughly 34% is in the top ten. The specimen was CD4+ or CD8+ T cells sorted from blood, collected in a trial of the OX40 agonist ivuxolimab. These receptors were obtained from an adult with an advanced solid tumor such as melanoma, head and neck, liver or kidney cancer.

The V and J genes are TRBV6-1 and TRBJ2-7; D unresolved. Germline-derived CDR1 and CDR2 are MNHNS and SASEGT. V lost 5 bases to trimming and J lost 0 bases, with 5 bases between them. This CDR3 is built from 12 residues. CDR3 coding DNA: TGTGCCAGCAGTACAAGCTCCTACGAGCAGTACTTC. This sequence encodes CASSTSSYEQYF.

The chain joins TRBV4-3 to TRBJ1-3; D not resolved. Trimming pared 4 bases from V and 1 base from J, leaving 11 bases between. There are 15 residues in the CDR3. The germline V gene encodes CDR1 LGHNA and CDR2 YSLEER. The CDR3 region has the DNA TGCGCCAGCAGCCCAGTGGGGAGTTCTGGAAACACCATATATTTT. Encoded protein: CASSPVGSSGNTIYF.

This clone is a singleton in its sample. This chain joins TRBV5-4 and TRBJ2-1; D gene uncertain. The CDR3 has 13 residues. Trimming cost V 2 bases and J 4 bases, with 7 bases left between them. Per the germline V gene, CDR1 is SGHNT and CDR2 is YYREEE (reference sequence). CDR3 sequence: CASSFGTYNEQFF. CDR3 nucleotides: TGTGCCAGCAGCTTTGGCACTTACAATGAGCAGTTCTTC.

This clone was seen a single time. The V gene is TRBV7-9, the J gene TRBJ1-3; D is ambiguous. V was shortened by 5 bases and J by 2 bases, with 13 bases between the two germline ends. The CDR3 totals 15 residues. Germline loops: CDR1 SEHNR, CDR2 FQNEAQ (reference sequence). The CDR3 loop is CASSQPRRTGNTIYF. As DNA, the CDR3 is TGTGCCAGCAGCCAACCCCGACGCACTGGAAACACCATATATTTT.

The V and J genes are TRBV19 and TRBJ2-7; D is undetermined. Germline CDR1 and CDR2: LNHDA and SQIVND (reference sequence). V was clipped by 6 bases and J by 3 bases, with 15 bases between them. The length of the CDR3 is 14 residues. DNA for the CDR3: TGTGCCAGTAGCTCGGAGCGAAACTTCTACGAGCAGTACTTC. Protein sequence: CASSSERNFYEQYF. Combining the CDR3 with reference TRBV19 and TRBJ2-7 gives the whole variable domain DGGITQSPKYLFRKEGQNVTLSCEQNLNHDAMYWYRQDPGQGLRLIYYSQIVNDFQKGDIAEGYSVSREKKESFPLTVTSAQKNPTAFYLCASSSERNFYEQYFGPGTRLTVT.

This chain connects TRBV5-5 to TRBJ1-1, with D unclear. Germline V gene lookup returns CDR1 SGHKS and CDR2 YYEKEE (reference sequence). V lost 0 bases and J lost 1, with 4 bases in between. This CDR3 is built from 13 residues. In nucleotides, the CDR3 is TGTGCCAGCAGCTTGGGACGGAACACTGAAGCTTTCTTT. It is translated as CASSLGRNTEAFF.

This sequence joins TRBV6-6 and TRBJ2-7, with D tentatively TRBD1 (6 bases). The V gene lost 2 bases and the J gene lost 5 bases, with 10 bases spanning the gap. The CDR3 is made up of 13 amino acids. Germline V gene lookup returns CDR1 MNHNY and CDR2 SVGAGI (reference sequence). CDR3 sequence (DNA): TGTGCCAGCAGTTACATACAGGGCCACGAGCAGTACTTC. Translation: CASSYIQGHEQYF.

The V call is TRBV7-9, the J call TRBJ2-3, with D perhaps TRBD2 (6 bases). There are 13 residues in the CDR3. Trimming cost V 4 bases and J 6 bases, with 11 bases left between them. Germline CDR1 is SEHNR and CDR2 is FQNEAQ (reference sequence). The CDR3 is CASSSASDDTQYF. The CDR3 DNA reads TGTGCCAGCAGCTCGGCTAGCGACGATACGCAGTATTTT.

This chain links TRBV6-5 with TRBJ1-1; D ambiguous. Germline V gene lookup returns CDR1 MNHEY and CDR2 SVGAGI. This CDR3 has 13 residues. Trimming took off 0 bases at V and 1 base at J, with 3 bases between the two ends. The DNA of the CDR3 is TGTGCCAGCAGTTACTCGGCGAACACTGAAGCTTTCTTT. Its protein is CASSYSANTEAFF.

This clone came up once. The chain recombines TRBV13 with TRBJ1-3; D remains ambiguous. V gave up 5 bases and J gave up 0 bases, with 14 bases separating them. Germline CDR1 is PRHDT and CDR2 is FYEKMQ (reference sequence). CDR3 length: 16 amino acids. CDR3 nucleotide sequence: TGTGCCAGCAGCCTGTTAGTGGAGAGCTCTGGAAACACCATATATTTT. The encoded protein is CASSLLVESSGNTIYF.

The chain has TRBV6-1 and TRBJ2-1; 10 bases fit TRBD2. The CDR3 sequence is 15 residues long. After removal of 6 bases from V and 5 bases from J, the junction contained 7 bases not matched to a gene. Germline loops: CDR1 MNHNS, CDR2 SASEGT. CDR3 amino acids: CASRHKREGNNEQFF. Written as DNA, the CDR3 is TGTGCCAGCAGACACAAGCGGGAGGGGAACAATGAGCAGTTCTTC.

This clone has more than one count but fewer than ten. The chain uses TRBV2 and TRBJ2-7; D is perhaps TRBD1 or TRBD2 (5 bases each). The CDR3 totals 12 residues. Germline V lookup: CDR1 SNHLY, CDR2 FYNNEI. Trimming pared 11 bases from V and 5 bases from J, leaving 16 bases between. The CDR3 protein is CAHPGQGNEQYF. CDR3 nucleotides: TGTGCCCATCCGGGGCAGGGTAACGAGCAGTACTTC.

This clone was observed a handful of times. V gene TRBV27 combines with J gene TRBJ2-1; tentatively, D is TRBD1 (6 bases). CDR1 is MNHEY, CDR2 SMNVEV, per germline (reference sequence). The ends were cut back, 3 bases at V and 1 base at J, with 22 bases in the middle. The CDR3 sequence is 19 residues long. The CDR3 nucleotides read TGTGCCAGCAGTTTCCCGACCCGTGGCGGCCAGGGGTCCTACAATGAGCAGTTCTTC. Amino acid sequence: CASSFPTRGGQGSYNEQFF.

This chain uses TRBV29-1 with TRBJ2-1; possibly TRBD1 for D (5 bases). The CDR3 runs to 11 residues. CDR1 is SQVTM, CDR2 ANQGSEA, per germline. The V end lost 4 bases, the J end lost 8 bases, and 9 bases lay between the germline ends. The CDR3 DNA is TGCAGCGTTGTTGGGGCCTATGAGCAGTTCTTC. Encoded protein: CSVVGAYEQFF.

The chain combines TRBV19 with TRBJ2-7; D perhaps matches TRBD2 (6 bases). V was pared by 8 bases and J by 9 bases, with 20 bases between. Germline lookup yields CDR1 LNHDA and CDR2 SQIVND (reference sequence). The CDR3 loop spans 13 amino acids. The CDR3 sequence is CASREWDDGGQYF. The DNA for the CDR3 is TGTGCCAGTCGCGAATGGGACGACGGGGGGCAGTACTTC.

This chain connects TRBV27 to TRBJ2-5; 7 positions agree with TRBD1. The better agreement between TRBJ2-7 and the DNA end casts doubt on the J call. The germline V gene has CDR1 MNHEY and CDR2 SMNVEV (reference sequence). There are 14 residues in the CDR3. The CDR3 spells CASSSSDRVHEQYF. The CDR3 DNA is TGTGCCAGCAGCTCATCCGACAGGGTTCACGAGCAGTACTTC.

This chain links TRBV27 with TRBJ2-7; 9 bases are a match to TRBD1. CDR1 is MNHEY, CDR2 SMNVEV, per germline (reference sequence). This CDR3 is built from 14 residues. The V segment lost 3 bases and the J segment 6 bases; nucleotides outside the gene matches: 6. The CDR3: CASSLGQGVGEQYF. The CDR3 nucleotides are TGTGCCAGCAGTTTGGGACAGGGAGTAGGCGAGCAGTACTTC.

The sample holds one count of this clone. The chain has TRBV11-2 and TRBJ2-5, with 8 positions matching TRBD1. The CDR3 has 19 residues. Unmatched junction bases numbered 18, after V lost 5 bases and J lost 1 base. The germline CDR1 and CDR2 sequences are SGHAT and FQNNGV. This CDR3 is CASSRRDLRDRTFQETQYF. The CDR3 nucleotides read TGTGCCAGCAGCCGTAGAGACCTCCGGGACAGGACCTTCCAAGAGACCCAGTACTTC.

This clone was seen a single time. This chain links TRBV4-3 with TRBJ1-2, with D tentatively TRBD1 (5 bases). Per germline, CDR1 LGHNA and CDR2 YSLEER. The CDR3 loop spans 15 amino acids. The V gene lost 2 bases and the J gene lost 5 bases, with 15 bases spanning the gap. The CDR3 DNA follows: TGCGCCAGCAGCCAAACAACAGGAGGAGCATATGGCTACACCTTC. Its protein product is CASSQTTGGAYGYTF.

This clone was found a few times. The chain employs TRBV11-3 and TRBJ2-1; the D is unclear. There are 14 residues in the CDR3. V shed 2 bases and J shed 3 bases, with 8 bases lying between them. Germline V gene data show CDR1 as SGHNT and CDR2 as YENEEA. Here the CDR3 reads CASSLQDGYNEQFF. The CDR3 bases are TGTGCCAGCAGCTTACAGGACGGCTACAATGAGCAGTTCTTC.

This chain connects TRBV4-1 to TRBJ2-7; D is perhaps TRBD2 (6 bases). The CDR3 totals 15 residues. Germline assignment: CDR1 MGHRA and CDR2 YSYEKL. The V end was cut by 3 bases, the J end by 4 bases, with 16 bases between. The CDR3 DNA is TGCGCCAGCAGCCACTCAGCGGGCCTCCTGTACGAGCAGTACTTC. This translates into CASSHSAGLLYEQYF.

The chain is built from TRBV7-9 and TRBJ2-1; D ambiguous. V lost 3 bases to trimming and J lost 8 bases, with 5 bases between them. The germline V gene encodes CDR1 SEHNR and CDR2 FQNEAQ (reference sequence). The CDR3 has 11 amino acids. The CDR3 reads CASSLGHEQFF. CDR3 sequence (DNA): TGTGCCAGCAGCTTGGGCCATGAGCAGTTCTTC.

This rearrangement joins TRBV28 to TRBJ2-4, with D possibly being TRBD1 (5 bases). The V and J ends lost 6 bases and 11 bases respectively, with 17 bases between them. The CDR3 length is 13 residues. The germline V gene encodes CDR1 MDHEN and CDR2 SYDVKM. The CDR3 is CASSPMDQGLQYF. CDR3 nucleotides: TGTGCCAGCAGCCCCATGGATCAGGGCCTTCAGTACTTC.

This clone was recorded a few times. Here the CDR3 DNA reads TGTGCCAGCAGCCCCGGGACGGGGCGGAATCAGCCCCAGCATTTT. Amino acids: CASSPGTGRNQPQHF. The J gene is TRBJ1-5, the V gene TRBV7-8; weak D call: TRBD1 (5 bases). CDR3 size: 15 residues. Germline V gene sequence: CDR1 SGHVS, CDR2 FQNEAQ. Trimming shortened V by 5 bases and J by 4 bases, and 15 bases separated the two germline ends.

The CDR3 DNA is TGTGCCAGCAACCCTGACAGACCGGCCTACGAGCAGTACTTC. Translation gives CASNPDRPAYEQYF. The chain links TRBV28 to TRBJ2-7, with a weak D call TRBD1 (5 bases). The CDR3 loop spans 14 amino acids. Germline CDR1 reads MDHEN; CDR2 reads SYDVKM. V was shortened by 7 bases and J by 2 bases, with 15 bases between the two germline ends.

The CDR3 is CASSSGTGGAGELFF. The DNA of the CDR3 is TGTGCCAGCAGCTCCGGGACAGGGGGAGCCGGGGAGCTGTTTTTT. The rearrangement links TRBV11-3 to TRBJ2-2; the match to TRBD1 covers 11 bases. Germline CDR1 is SGHNT and CDR2 is YENEEA. V was pared by 4 bases and J by 6 bases, with 4 bases of the junction left unmatched. The CDR3 is 15 residues long.

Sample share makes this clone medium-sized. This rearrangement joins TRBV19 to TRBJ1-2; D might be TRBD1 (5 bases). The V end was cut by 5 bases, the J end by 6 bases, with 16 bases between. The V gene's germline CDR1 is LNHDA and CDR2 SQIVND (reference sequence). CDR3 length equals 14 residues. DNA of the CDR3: TGTGCCAGTAGTCCGCTGGAGGGGTTCCATGGCTACACCTTC. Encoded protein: CASSPLEGFHGYTF.